This T cell receptor (beta chain) was captured in a study of cytomegalovirus exposure and HLA in healthy donors. Germline loops: CDR1 SGHDT, CDR2 YYEEEE. This CDR3 is 16 amino acids long. PCR primers comprised 60 Vbeta and 13 Jbeta primers. Sequenced by immunoSEQ multiplex PCR; TCRdb stores in-frame clones only, minus some. The repertoire has some 120,000 clones, 15% to 19% of them found once; the top ten carry under 2%. This TCR came from a woman between 18 and 30 years old in good health and CMV-seronegative. What was sequenced was PBMCs. V and J are TRBV5-6 and TRBJ1-5; TRBD2 is a possible D gene (6 bases). The DNA matches TRBJ2-3 better at its end, which makes the J call doubtful. CDR3 DNA: TGTGCCAGCAGCTCGGTCGGGCAGGGAGGCAATCAGCCCCAGTATTTT. Its translation is CASSSVGQGGNQPQYF.